This T cell receptor (beta chain) was profiled in a study of T cell changes during pregnancy in multiple sclerosis. Some clones are missing from TCRdb's copy, which holds only in-frame ones; the method was immunoSEQ multiplex PCR. The sample includes about 44,000 clones, roughly 95% seen only once; the top ten take about 0.92%. Germline V CDR1 and CDR2: SGHRS, YFSETQ. The CDR3 loop spans 18 amino acids. After removal of 0 bases from V and 2 bases from J, the junction contained 3 bases not matched to a gene. Sequencing was performed on peripheral blood, taken in the second trimester of pregnancy. This receptor was taken from a female donor with multiple sclerosis, enrolled in a pregnancy study. The rearrangement links TRBV5-1 to TRBJ2-3; TRBD2 agrees at 16 bases. DNA of the CDR3: TGCGCCAGCAGCTTGGCCGGGACTAGCGGGGGGGCCACAGATACGCAGTATTTT. This encodes CASSLAGTSGGATDTQYF.